The T cell receptor beta chain under discussion was sequenced for a study of blood T cell repertoires in COVID-19. Looking at the study overall: Acute and convalescent COVID-19 samples came from the United States, Italy and Spain. Sample material is recorded as cDNA or gDNA derived from T cells, B-cell-depleted T cells, or PBMCs.

Seattle-derived patients entered the study during active infection and were followed longitudinally. In the source study's methods: Estimated nucleated cell counts came from reference gene primer amplification. Here immunoSEQ multiplex PCR was the method, and the copy in TCRdb shows in-frame clones only, minus some. V and J calls and clone size are those listed in that table; D and trimming were worked out from the DNA. The data hold hundreds of thousands of clones, with roughly 81% observed a single time. The CDR3 covers 14 residues. V was shortened by 3 bases and J by 7 bases, with 11 bases between the two germline ends. Germline values: CDR1 SGDLS, CDR2 YYNGEE.

V and J are TRBV9 and TRBJ1-6; maybe TRBD1 (6 bases). The material sequenced was peripheral blood. The receptor was isolated from a woman at least 80 years old with COVID-19, enrolled during active disease. The CDR3 DNA follows: TGTGCCAGCAGCGAGTGGACAGTCAATTCACCCCTCCACTTT. This codes for CASSEWTVNSPLHF.